This paragraph reports one TCR beta chain. This clonotype turned up a few times. It lacks a known antigen. The junction and the germline gene differ at one end; a read error may be behind it. Amplification of TCR beta CDR3 regions was carried out from RNA transcripts. The first round of RT-PCR for the TCR CDR3 was performed with the HTBI primer set and the Qiagen OneStep RT-PCR kit. The libraries were constructed in a second round of multiplex PCR and then size-selected and purified. Paired-end sequencing of the libraries was performed with 100 bp reads on an Illumina HiSeq2000. The authors' pipeline ran thus. Raw data were processed with SOAPnuke, discarding reads with adapters, uncalled bases, mean Phred below 15, or no exact constant-primer or identifier match. COPE v1.2.5 was used to merge high-quality paired reads, and clonotypes were defined as unique nucleotide sequences. MiTCR v1.1 was used to align the clonotypes against IMGT TRBV, TRBD and TRBJ reference segments. Only V-J combinations with frequency above 0.0001, covering 99% to 99.2% of repertoires, were analysed. The TCS score was defined as F50 (clonal expansion) divided by E x V (chaos), with BLOSUM62-based TCRdist calculated between CDR3 peptides within each V-J. Welch's t-statistics and random forest reduced 450 to 600 V-J features to 10 to 15, which were used in a naive Bayes classifier (R e1071). TCRdb reran the public reads through fastp at Q25 and MiXCR, keeping productive beta chains. Rows are combined by CDR3 protein, so each entry shows the most common genes and DNA. The V and J calls and clone size are TCRdb's, not the authors'. The sample contains around 340,000 distinct CDR3 sequences, 15% to 20% of them found a single time. The ten top clones hold around 54% of the sample.

This sample stems from a study of T cells in Graves' hyperthyroidism and ophthalmopathy (dated by TCRdb to between 2017 and 2020). Describing the broader study: Peripheral blood samples were taken at the time of initial diagnosis, prior to any treatment. A discovery cohort of roughly 100 patients, about 40 with Graves' ophthalmopathy and 55 to 60 with stable Graves' hyperthyroidism, was used to find distinguishing TCR V-J signatures. An independent validation cohort of under 20 hyperthyroidism patients and more than 15 patients who later progressed to ophthalmopathy tested prospective prediction of ophthalmopathy. The 80 to 100 discovery patients were randomly divided into training and test sets at a 7:3 ratio. The study also compared thyroid tissue and blood T-cell repertoires from several Graves' hyperthyroidism patients. Once sampling was done, hyperthyroidism patients were given methimazole at a starting dose of 30 mg daily, whereas ophthalmopathy patients were given high-dose intravenous methylprednisolone. According to the paper, TCR Vbeta CDR3 sequencing was carried out on around 140 peripheral blood samples, which came from 40 to 45 ophthalmopathy, approximately 72 hyperthyroidism and roughly 17 progressor patients. Findings and caveats that apply to the study as a whole: In cross-validation, a model built on a 13 V-J signature told ophthalmopathy apart from stable hyperthyroidism with approximately 91% sensitivity and around 83% specificity, and in testing the same model reached 80%/75%. Sample size was not statistically predetermined, and investigators were not blinded to group allocation. During validation, the model predicted progression to ophthalmopathy a median of roughly 7.1 months ahead of onset, with more than 55% sensitivity and 72.22% specificity. Most expanded thyroid clonotypes (frequency above 0.001) were also detected in blood, a finding suggesting that blood repertoires may reflect thyroid immune responses.

Per the germline V gene, MNHNS is the CDR1 and SASEGT is the CDR2. The cysteine opens and the phenylalanine closes a CDR3 of 16 amino acids. Only CDR3 DNA is held: 48 bases, read in frame from base 1. Stable Graves' hyperthyroidism was defined as the absence of progression to ophthalmopathy over 18 months of follow-up. The hyperthyroidism patients were between 18 and 65 years old and newly diagnosed, with a disease duration of less than 2 months. Patients with uncontrolled infections, other autoimmune diseases, pregnancy or lactation were excluded. Diagnoses were based on clinical symptoms, serum thyroxine and TRAb, thyroid ultrasound and orbital computed tomography. Ficoll-Paque density gradient centrifugation was used to isolate PBMCs from under 11 ml of fresh peripheral blood. Trizol reagent was used to extract total RNA, and RNA quality was then checked on an Agilent 2100 Bioanalyzer.

The TCR was taken from a woman between 50 and 59 years old with Graves' hyperthyroidism. Material: blood. In this chain, TRBV6-1 is recombined with TRBJ2-1, with TRBD2 identical over 7 junction bases. The CDR3: CASSPELASSCNEQFF. The nucleotide sequence is TGTGCCAGCAGTCCGGAACTAGCGAGCTCCTGCAATGAGCAGTTCTTC.